These 25 T cell receptor beta chains were all obtained from the same sample, sequenced in a study of regulatory T cells in long-lasting Graves disease. Combining iRepertoire HTBI primers with Arm-PCR of CDR3 regions, the authors built TCR beta libraries. TCRdb processed the multiplex PCR reads anew with MiXCR; each CDR3 protein has one entry. The profile covers a few hundred thousand distinct CDR3 sequences, with approximately 13% appearing a single time and over 7.5% taken by the ten largest. Time point meaning: newly diagnosed GD, antithyroid drugs for less than 3 months. Construction of the TCR library relied on RNA isolated from PBMCs. The same sample was also studied in work on T cells in Graves' hyperthyroidism and ophthalmopathy.

The material sequenced was peripheral blood mononuclear cells (PBMCs), taken at new diagnosis, from a patient treated with antithyroid drugs. These receptors were collected from a man in his thirties or forties with Graves disease.

This clonotype came up a few times. The chain combines TRBV30 with TRBJ2-1, with 7 bases that match TRBD2. The germline V gene encodes CDR1 GTSNPN and CDR2 SVGIG (reference sequence). The CDR3 covers 15 residues. Trimming at V came to 1 base and at J to 1 base, leaving 4 bases not matched to a gene. The CDR3 reads CAWSGEGRSYNEQFF. CDR3 in DNA: TGTGCCTGGAGTGGGGAGGGACGGTCCTACAATGAGCAGTTCTTC. The variable domain in full, completed from reference TRBV30 and TRBJ2-1, reads SQTIHQWPATLVQPVGSPLSLECTVEGTSNPNLYWYRQAAGRGLQLLFYSVGIGQISSEVPQNLSASRPQDRQFILSSKKLLLSDSGFYLCAWSGEGRSYNEQFFGPGTRLTVL.

This clonotype was recorded a few times. The chain recombines TRBV24-1 with TRBJ2-7; TRBD1 matches 8 bases. The CDR3 has 14 residues. V was pared by 5 bases and J by 3 bases, with 5 bases of the junction left unmatched. The germline CDR1 and CDR2 sequences are KGHDR and SFDVKD. The CDR3 here is CATSGTTGDYEQYF. The CDR3 coding sequence is TGTGCCACCAGTGGCACGACAGGGGACTACGAGCAGTACTTC.

This clonotype was observed at least ten times. The chain couples TRBV12-3 or TRBV12-4 to TRBJ2-7, with D unresolved. This CDR3 comprises 16 residues. The V and J ends lost 5 bases and 6 bases respectively, with 23 bases between them. CDR3 nucleotide sequence: TGTGCCAGCAGTCCCTATCGTAGTTCTTTCATGGGCGAGCAGTACTTC. Translating gives CASSPYRSSFMGEQYF.

Turning to this clonotype: A much larger clone differs by one base, so this may be a read error. The chain carries TRBV29-1 and TRBJ2-4; D may correspond to TRBD1 or TRBD2 (6 bases each). The germline V gene encodes CDR1 SQVTM and CDR2 ANQGSEA. The CDR3 sequence is 16 residues long. V dropped 2 bases and J dropped 13 bases, with 27 bases sitting between them. CDR3 bases: TGCAGCGTTGAACGGGGGCCCCCAACGATCTACAATGAGCAGTACTTC. This translates into CSVERGPPTIYNEQYF.

At least ten counts were recorded for this clonotype. The genes are TRBV29-1 and TRBJ2-7; D not resolved. CDR1 is SQVTM and CDR2 is ANQGSEA in the germline V gene. The CDR3 loop spans 14 amino acids. The CDR3 nucleotides are TGCAGTGTGGTTGGTGGGCTAGAATCCTACGAGCAGTACTTC. This codes for CSVVGGLESYEQYF.

The table lists this clonotype with a few counts. The gene calls are TRBV18 and TRBJ2-3; D is ambiguous. In germline, CDR1 is KGHSH, CDR2 LQKENI. CDR3 length: 12 residues. The V and J ends lost 1 base and 6 bases respectively, with 5 bases between them. CDR3: CASSPQPDTQYF. The DNA for the CDR3 is TGTGCCAGCTCACCACAACCCGATACGCAGTATTTT.

The chain employs TRBV9 and TRBJ1-2, with 7 bases that match TRBD1. Germline lookup yields CDR1 SGDLS and CDR2 YYNGEE. The CDR3 is 13 amino acids. J was trimmed by 8 bases and V by 3 bases; bases with no gene match: 7. The CDR3: CASSASQGYGYTF. The CDR3, as DNA: TGTGCCAGCAGCGCATCACAGGGGTACGGCTACACCTTC.

This clonotype was observed at least ten times. The chain couples TRBV30 to TRBJ1-2; D unclear. V lost 4 bases and J 4 bases, leaving 10 bases between the germline ends. This CDR3 comprises 12 residues. Germline CDR1 is GTSNPN and CDR2 is SVGIG (reference sequence). CDR3 sequence (DNA): TGTGCCTGGAAGGTGGAAGGCTATGGCTACACCTTC. Encoded protein: CAWKVEGYGYTF.

The table lists this clonotype with a few counts. In DNA form, the CDR3 reads TGCGCCAGCAGCCCCGGGACTAGCGGGATAGAGACCCAGTACTTC. It specifies CASSPGTSGIETQYF. The gene calls are TRBV5-1 and TRBJ2-5, with 13 bases matching TRBD2. V shed 4 bases and J 4 bases; nucleotides not matched to a gene: 4. Germline assignment: CDR1 SGHRS and CDR2 YFSETQ. The CDR3 sequence is 15 residues long.

This clonotype was recorded at least ten times. The chain joins TRBV12-3 or TRBV12-4 to TRBJ2-5; D is ambiguous. The CDR3 consists of 11 residues. Trimming stripped 5 bases from V and 8 bases from J, with 9 bases between. The CDR3: CASSPKSTQYF. The CDR3 DNA is TGTGCCAGCAGTCCCAAAAGCACCCAGTACTTC.

This clonotype was counted many times. The V and J genes are TRBV7-9 and TRBJ2-5; 7 nucleotides agree with TRBD1. Looked up from germline, CDR1 is SEHNR and CDR2 is FQNEAQ (reference sequence). This CDR3 is built from 15 residues. The V segment lost 2 bases and the J segment 2 bases; nucleotides outside the gene matches: 5. The DNA of the CDR3 is TGTGCCAGCAGCTTATTGACAGGGAGACAAGAGACCCAGTACTTC. Its protein is CASSLLTGRQETQYF.

The chain combines TRBV3-1 with TRBJ2-7; D is uncertain. CDR1 LGHDT and CDR2 YNNKEL come from the germline V gene (reference sequence). Between the trimmed V and J ends, which lost 4 bases and 2 bases, there was a span of 12 bases. The CDR3 is 14 residues long. CDR3 region: CASSLGMGTYEQYF. In DNA, the CDR3 is TGTGCCAGCAGCCTCGGTATGGGGACCTACGAGCAGTACTTC.

This clonotype has only a few counts. This chain uses TRBV29-1 with TRBJ2-7; 12 bases are a match to TRBD2. The CDR3 sequence is 14 residues long. Germline-derived CDR1 and CDR2 are SQVTM and ANQGSEA. Germline trimming cut 4 bases from V and 3 bases from J; bases unmatched to any gene: 4. The CDR3 here is CSVARLAGVYEQYF. The CDR3 DNA sequence: TGCAGCGTTGCTCGACTAGCGGGAGTCTACGAGCAGTACTTC.

This clonotype appeared a few times. The chain joins TRBV3-1 to TRBJ2-7; TRBD2 matches at 12 bases. Per germline, CDR1 LGHDT and CDR2 YNNKEL (reference sequence). CDR3 length: 15 amino acids. J lost 4 bases, V lost 4 bases, and 5 bases had no gene match. CDR3 amino acids: CASSRTSGVKYEQYF. In nucleotides, the CDR3 is TGTGCCAGCAGCCGGACTAGCGGGGTAAAGTACGAGCAGTACTTC.

With regard to this clonotype: This clone may be a read error of a much larger clone one base away. This sequence joins TRBV19 and TRBJ2-5; 7 positions agree with TRBD2. Germline trimming cut 8 bases from V and 11 bases from J; bases unmatched to any gene: 20. CDR1 and CDR2 (germline): LNHDA, SQIVND (reference sequence). The CDR3 consists of 15 residues. This CDR3 reads CASRSPSGPYNEQYF. Here the CDR3 DNA reads TGTGCCAGTCGGAGCCCTAGCGGACCCTACAATGAGCAGTACTTC.

This clonotype was recorded at least ten times. The rearrangement links TRBV12-3 or TRBV12-4 to TRBJ1-4; 8 bases are shared with TRBD1. The J segment lost 6 bases and the V segment lost 6 bases, leaving 12 bases of the junction unmatched. This CDR3 comprises 16 residues. The CDR3 bases are TGTGCCAGCAGGGGGCCCGGGACAGGTTTTTATGAAAAACTGTTTTTT. Translated: CASRGPGTGFYEKLFF.

The chain employs TRBV24-1 and TRBJ2-7; no reliable D call. The germline CDR1 and CDR2 sequences are KGHDR and SFDVKD. This CDR3 contains 13 residues. The germline V and J ends were trimmed by 9 bases and 5 bases, with 16 bases remaining between them. The DNA for the CDR3 is TGTGCCACCGACTCCGGGCAAAGCAACGAGCAGTACTTC. It translates to CATDSGQSNEQYF.

The V call is TRBV5-1, the J call TRBJ2-5, with D possibly matching TRBD2 (6 bases). Germline CDR1 and CDR2: SGHRS and YFSETQ. CDR3 length: 14 residues. V was clipped by 4 bases and J by 2 bases, with 12 bases between them. This CDR3 is CASSPRDFQETQYF. CDR3 DNA: TGCGCCAGCAGCCCGAGGGACTTTCAAGAGACCCAGTACTTC.

The chain carries TRBV19 and TRBJ1-2, with D perhaps matching TRBD1 (6 bases). CDR1 is LNHDA and CDR2 is SQIVND in the germline V gene (reference sequence). This CDR3 spans 13 amino acids. The ends were cut back, 3 bases at V and 9 bases at J, with 14 bases in the middle. The DNA of the CDR3 is TGTGCCAGTAGTATTAACAGGGCTCCTAGCTACACCTTC. It codes for CASSINRAPSYTF. Full variable domain (missing parts from reference TRBV19 and TRBJ1-2): DGGITQSPKYLFRKEGQNVTLSCEQNLNHDAMYWYRQDPGQGLRLIYYSQIVNDFQKGDIAEGYSVSREKKESFPLTVTSAQKNPTAFYLCASSINRAPSYTFGSGTRLTVV.

In its sample, this clonotype was seen many times. The rearrangement links TRBV28 to TRBJ1-5; D not resolved. Germline V gene sequence: CDR1 MDHEN, CDR2 SYDVKM. This CDR3 region has 13 residues. With 6 bases removed from V and 0 bases from J, the gap between germline ends came to 6 bases. In DNA form, the CDR3 reads TGTGCCAGCAGACAGTATAGCAATCAGCCCCAGCATTTT. Encoded protein: CASRQYSNQPQHF.

This chain links TRBV7-3 with TRBJ2-1; possible D gene TRBD2, 6 bases. V lost 4 bases, J lost 10 bases, and 17 bases lay in between. The CDR3 extends over 14 amino acids. The germline V gene has CDR1 SGHTA and CDR2 FQGTGA. The CDR3 protein is CASSSPLRRGEQFF. CDR3 nucleotide sequence: TGTGCCAGCAGCTCTCCCTTGAGGAGGGGCGAGCAGTTCTTC.

The CDR3 DNA is TGCAGCGTTTGGACAGAGATCAATTGGGCTTTCTTT. It is translated as CSVWTEINWAFF. The chain carries TRBV29-1 and TRBJ1-1; D is possibly TRBD1 (6 bases). Germline V gene data show CDR1 as SQVTM and CDR2 as ANQGSEA. V was trimmed by 5 bases and J by 11 bases, leaving 18 bases between them. The CDR3 runs 12 residues.

This clonotype was counted ten times or more. The rearrangement links TRBV11-2 to TRBJ2-5; 10 bases align to TRBD2. With V trimmed by 3 bases and J by 2 bases, 6 bases remained unmatched. Germline CDR1 is SGHAT and CDR2 is FQNNGV. The CDR3 is 16 amino acids. In nucleotides, the CDR3 is TGTGCCAGCAGCTTTCTAGCGGGAGCCCCACAAGAGACCCAGTACTTC. Its protein product is CASSFLAGAPQETQYF.

This clonotype showed up just a few times. A much larger clone lies one base from this, so it may be a read error. This chain links TRBV20-1 with TRBJ2-7, with D hard to call. CDR3 length equals 13 residues. Trimming pared 3 bases from V and 0 bases from J, leaving 9 bases between. CDR1 is DFQATT, CDR2 SNEGSKA, per germline (reference sequence). CDR3 region: CSASDWASYEQYF. The CDR3 coding sequence is TGCAGTGCTAGCGACTGGGCCTCCTACGAGCAGTACTTC.

The CDR3 DNA reads TGTGCCAGCAGTAGGGACAGGGGAACGATTGGCTCCTACAATGAGCAGTTCTTC. Translation: CASSRDRGTIGSYNEQFF. The genes are TRBV27 and TRBJ2-1; 10 bases match TRBD1. The CDR3 extends over 18 amino acids. The germline V gene encodes CDR1 MNHEY and CDR2 SMNVEV (reference sequence). Unmatched junction bases numbered 10, after V lost 5 bases and J lost 0 bases.